The present T cell receptor beta chain was sequenced within a study of beta chain features in type 1 diabetes. This clone was seen a handful of times. Trimming removed 0 bases at V and 1 base at J, with 3 bases between. CDR1 is MNHEY and CDR2 is SVGAGI in the germline V gene. CDR3 length: 13 residues. cDNA synthesis used the whole RNA isolate, giving expressed TCRB sequences. The assay was immunoSEQ multiplex PCR, and TCRdb's table has in-frame clones only and misses some. Counted here are 150,000 to 190,000 clones, around 8% occurring once; the ten biggest clones make up about 0.6%. This rearrangement joins TRBV6-5 to TRBJ1-1; D is ambiguous. The TCR comes from a man younger than 30 in good health. The material sequenced was central memory CD4+ T cells from blood. DNA of the CDR3: TGTGCCAGCAGTTACTCTAAGAACACTGAAGCTTTCTTT. It specifies CASSYSKNTEAFF.